These 16 T cell receptor beta chains came from one sample sequenced in a study of blood T cells in healthy people across ages (dated by TCRdb to 2014 to 2015). To prepare the library, 5' RACE was applied. For sequencing, an Illumina HiSeq 2500 was employed. The second PCR ran for roughly 6 to 11 cycles and used a J-beta primer mix along with a sample-barcoded 5' primer. TCRdb applied fastp at Q25 and MiXCR to the public reads, then kept only in-frame beta chains. Each record represents a unique CDR3 protein, reported with the most common genes and DNA among its rows. Counted in this sample were roughly 650,000 distinct CDR3 sequences; 32% of them appeared once. 15% of the sample is held by the ten biggest clonotypes. The source material was blood. The receptors were sampled from a woman of 80 years or more in good health. Donor details come from another sample of the same person, matched by shared clones.

This clonotype occurred a few times. Being one base from a much bigger clone, this may be a read error. The gene calls are TRBV12-5 and TRBJ2-5, with D uncertain. The V gene's germline CDR1 is LGHNT and CDR2 FRNRAP. Trimming took 4 bases from V and 11 from J, leaving 14 bases between them. This CDR3 spans 12 amino acids. Here the CDR3 DNA reads TGTGCTAGTGGTTCTATCTCGGGTGAGCAGTACTTC. Translation gives CASGSISGEQYF.

Points on this clonotype: A single base separates this from a much larger clone, so it may be a read error. The chain uses TRBV7-9 and TRBJ1-1; D is unclear. This CDR3 has 17 residues. Deletions cut 1 base from V and 1 base from J, with 16 bases between. From germline, CDR1 is SEHNR and CDR2 FQNEAQ (reference sequence). In DNA, the CDR3 is TGTGCCAGCAGCTTAGGAACAGACCTCCCTACGAACACTGAAGCTTTCTTT. Encoded protein: CASSLGTDLPTNTEAFF.

V gene TRBV30 combines with J gene TRBJ1-2; D uncertain. V was clipped by 2 bases and J by 4 bases, with 8 bases between them. Germline CDR1 is GTSNPN and CDR2 is SVGIG (reference sequence). The CDR3 has 12 residues. The CDR3 sequence: CAWSPRTYGYTF. Written as DNA, the CDR3 is TGTGCCTGGAGTCCCAGGACCTATGGCTACACCTTC.

In its sample, this clonotype was seen many times. This sequence joins TRBV7-3 and TRBJ1-2, with a tentative D call TRBD1 (5 bases). CDR1 is SGHTA, CDR2 FQGTGA, per germline. This CDR3 is built from 15 residues. V was shortened by 4 bases and J by 2 bases, with 14 bases between the two germline ends. DNA of the CDR3: TGTGCCAGCAGCTCCGGGGGGAAACGGAACTATGGCTACACCTTC. This translates into CASSSGGKRNYGYTF.

The rearrangement links TRBV9 to TRBJ2-6; D is ambiguous. V lost 0 bases and J lost 2, with 6 bases in between. The CDR3 is 15 residues long. The germline CDR1 and CDR2 sequences are SGDLS and YYNGEE. The CDR3 coding sequence is TGTGCCAGCAGCGTAGCATCCCCTGGGGCCAACGTCCTGACTTTC. This sequence encodes CASSVASPGANVLTF.

This clonotype was counted a few times. Being one base from a much bigger clone, this may be a read error. The gene calls are TRBV29-1 and TRBJ2-5; maybe TRBD1 (6 bases). The CDR3 is 16 residues long. In germline, CDR1 is SQVTM, CDR2 ANQGSEA. Trimming pared 0 bases from V and 11 bases from J, leaving 25 bases between. CDR3 amino acids: CSVEESMRQEPNEQYF. CDR3 DNA: TGCAGCGTTGAAGAGTCTATGAGACAGGAACCCAATGAGCAGTACTTC.

Ten or more counts support this clonotype. The chain has TRBV27 and TRBJ2-7; TRBD2 is a possible D gene (6 bases). The germline CDR1 and CDR2 sequences are MNHEY and SMNVEV (reference sequence). The CDR3 loop spans 13 amino acids. The V gene lost 10 bases and the J gene lost 1 base, with 14 bases spanning the gap. The DNA for the CDR3 is TGTGCCACCCGCCTTGGGGGGTCCTACGAGCAGTACTTC. It is translated as CATRLGGSYEQYF.

Of note for this clonotype: A junction end diverges from the germline sequence, so it may reflect a read error. The rearrangement joins TRBV18 to TRBJ1-2; D is undetermined. Germline V CDR1 and CDR2: KGHSH, LQKENI. The CDR3 is 13 residues long. In DNA form, the CDR3 reads TGTGCCAGCTCACCACCGGGCATCTATAGCTACACCTTC. As protein: CASSPPGIYSYTF.

This clonotype was found many times. This rearrangement joins TRBV7-8 to TRBJ1-2; TRBD1 matches at 7 bases. The CDR3 is 16 residues long. Germline V gives CDR1 SGHVS, CDR2 FQNEAQ. With 2 bases clipped from V and 2 bases from J, the junction kept 8 bases outside the gene matches. This CDR3 is CASSLTSRDRNYGYTF. In DNA, the CDR3 is TGTGCCAGCAGCTTAACATCCCGGGACAGAAACTATGGCTACACCTTC.

At least ten counts were recorded for this clonotype. The rearrangement uses TRBV29-1 and TRBJ2-5; D not certain. CDR1 is SQVTM, CDR2 ANQGSEA, per germline. Between the trimmed V and J ends, which lost 4 bases and 5 bases, there was a span of 11 bases. The CDR3 length is 12 residues. The CDR3 DNA is TGCAGCGTTGGACACCTCCGGGAGACCCAGTACTTC. Protein sequence: CSVGHLRETQYF.

The V gene is TRBV5-1, the J gene TRBJ2-5; 9 bases line up with TRBD2. J was trimmed by 2 bases and V by 4 bases; bases with no gene match: 6. This CDR3 is 15 amino acids long. Germline V CDR1 and CDR2: SGHRS, YFSETQ. The CDR3: CASSTGTSFQETQYF. In DNA, the CDR3 is TGCGCCAGCAGCACCGGGACTAGCTTTCAAGAGACCCAGTACTTC. Full variable domain (outside the CDR3, taken from reference TRBV5-1 and TRBJ2-5): KAGVTQTPRYLIKTRGQQVTLSCSPISGHRSVSWYQQTPGQGLQFLFEYFSETQRNKGNFPGRFSGRQFSNSRSEMNVSTLELGDSALYLCASSTGTSFQETQYFGPGTRLLVL.

This clonotype came up many times. J is TRBJ1-1 and V is TRBV7-9; 7 bases agree with TRBD1. The CDR3 loop spans 13 amino acids. V shed 0 bases, J shed 9 bases, and the junction held 4 bases outside the gene matches. Germline-derived CDR1 and CDR2 are SEHNR and FQNEAQ (reference sequence). The CDR3 loop is CASSLAGGDKAFF. The DNA of the CDR3 is TGTGCCAGCAGCTTAGCAGGGGGCGATAAAGCTTTCTTT.

There are many counts of this clonotype. The chain recombines TRBV20-1 with TRBJ1-2; D is possibly TRBD1 (6 bases). Germline lookup yields CDR1 DFQATT and CDR2 SNEGSKA (reference sequence). The CDR3 runs to 12 residues. Between the trimmed V and J ends, which lost 4 bases and 8 bases, there was a span of 14 bases. The CDR3 sequence: CSATDGGRGYTF. CDR3 coding DNA: TGCAGTGCTACAGATGGGGGGCGGGGCTACACCTTC.

This clonotype was recorded at least ten times. The chain recombines TRBV6-1 with TRBJ1-4; TRBD1 aligns across 8 bases. V lost 3 bases to trimming and J lost 8 bases; unmatched junction nucleotides: 8. Germline CDR1 is MNHNS and CDR2 is SASEGT. The CDR3 extends over 15 amino acids. The CDR3 DNA reads as TGTGCCAGCAGTGAGGAGGACAGGGTAGAGGAAAAACTGTTTTTT. Its protein is CASSEEDRVEEKLFF.

Notes on this clonotype: One end of the junction varies from germline; a read error may be responsible. The chain links TRBV20-1 to TRBJ2-1, with 9 positions matching TRBD2. Germline V gene lookup returns CDR1 DFQATT and CDR2 SNEGSKA (reference sequence). This CDR3 region has 15 residues. CDR3 region: CRASFPAGGSNEQFF. DNA of the CDR3: TGCAGGGCTAGTTTTCCAGCGGGGGGATCAAATGAGCAGTTCTTC.

The chain joins TRBV9 to TRBJ1-1; possibly TRBD1 for D (5 bases). V was cut by 0 bases and J by 5 bases, with 17 bases left in between. The CDR3 is 16 amino acids. Germline V lookup: CDR1 SGDLS, CDR2 YYNGEE. CDR3 sequence reads: CASSVESQGSGTEAFF. The CDR3 DNA reads as TGTGCCAGCAGCGTAGAGAGTCAGGGCTCAGGGACTGAAGCTTTCTTT.